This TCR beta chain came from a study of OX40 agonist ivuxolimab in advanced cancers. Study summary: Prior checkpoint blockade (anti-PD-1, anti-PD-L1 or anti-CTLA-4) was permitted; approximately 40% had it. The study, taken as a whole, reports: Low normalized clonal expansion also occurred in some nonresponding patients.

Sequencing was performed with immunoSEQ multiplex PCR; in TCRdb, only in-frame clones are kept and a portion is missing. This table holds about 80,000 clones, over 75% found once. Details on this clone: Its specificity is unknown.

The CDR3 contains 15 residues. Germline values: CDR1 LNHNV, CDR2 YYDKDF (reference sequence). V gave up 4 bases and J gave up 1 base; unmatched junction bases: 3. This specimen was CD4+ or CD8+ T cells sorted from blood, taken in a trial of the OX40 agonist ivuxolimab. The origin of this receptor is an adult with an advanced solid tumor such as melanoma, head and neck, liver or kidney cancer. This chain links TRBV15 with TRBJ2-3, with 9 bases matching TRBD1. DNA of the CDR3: TGTGCCACCAGCATGAGACAGGGGGGCACAGATACGCAGTATTTT. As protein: CATSMRQGGTDTQYF.